The 32 T cell receptor beta chains in this list originate from one sample, sequenced in a study of T cell clonotyping in hematopoietic cell transplantation. Measured with immunoSEQ multiplex PCR; TCRdb has only the in-frame clones, and not every one. The sample gives several hundred clones, around 77% of which show up once; 12% is in the top ten. Sample: PBMCs, taken 30 days after allogeneic stem cell transplant. These receptors were obtained from a female patient aged 30-39 years who had an allogeneic stem cell transplant, so the T cells may come from the graft donor. Some clones in this sample may be carry-over from other donors' samples.

The J gene is TRBJ1-4, the V gene TRBV10-3; D gene unclear. Deletions cut 0 bases from V and 7 bases from J, with 9 bases between. The CDR3 sequence is 14 residues long. CDR1 and CDR2 from the germline V gene are ENHRY and SYGVKD. CDR3 region: CAISESGGVEKLFF. In DNA, the CDR3 is TGTGCCATCAGTGAGTCGGGCGGGGTTGAAAAACTGTTTTTT.

This chain uses TRBV27 with TRBJ2-1; D is unclear. CDR3 size: 13 residues. Per the germline V gene, CDR1 is MNHEY and CDR2 is SMNVEV (reference sequence). V was clipped by 5 bases and J by 2 bases, with 7 bases between them. This chain's CDR3 is CASSHGAYNEQFF. The CDR3 nucleotides are TGTGCCAGCAGTCACGGAGCCTACAATGAGCAGTTCTTC.

This chain connects TRBV7-2 to TRBJ2-7, with 8 bases identical to TRBD1. Trimming cost V 2 bases and J 0 bases; bases outside gene matches: 6. The CDR3 sequence is 16 residues long. The germline V gene encodes CDR1 SGHTA and CDR2 FQGNSA. CDR3 region: CASSLSRDRPSYEQYF. The CDR3 DNA follows: TGTGCCAGCAGCTTATCAAGGGACAGGCCCTCCTACGAGCAGTACTTC.

The chain employs TRBV30 and TRBJ1-6; 10 bases match TRBD1. This CDR3 region has 15 residues. After removal of 3 bases from V and 9 bases from J, the junction contained 8 bases not matched to a gene. Germline V gives CDR1 GTSNPN, CDR2 SVGIG (reference sequence). CDR3 protein: CAWSRQGAPRSPLHF. For the CDR3, the DNA is TGTGCCTGGAGCCGACAGGGGGCGCCTCGTTCACCCCTCCACTTT.

V is TRBV7-3 and J is TRBJ2-2; D remains unclear. CDR1 and CDR2 (germline): SGHTA, FQGTGA. The CDR3 contains 16 residues. V was trimmed by 2 bases and J by 3 bases, leaving 13 bases between them. Here the CDR3 DNA reads TGTGCCAGCAGCTTATTCCCCCCCGGTCACACCGGGGAGCTGTTTTTT. Amino acid sequence: CASSLFPPGHTGELFF.

The chain couples TRBV10-3 to TRBJ2-6, with D possibly TRBD1 on 6 matching bases. Trimming pared 11 bases from V and 3 bases from J, leaving 11 bases between. The CDR3 loop spans 13 amino acids. CDR1 is ENHRY and CDR2 is SYGVKD in the germline V gene. CDR3 in DNA: TGTGCCTCCTCAGGGGATGGGGCCAACGTCCTGACTTTC. Translation: CASSGDGANVLTF.

The chain links TRBV5-4 to TRBJ1-1; 7 bases agree with TRBD1. The CDR3 sequence is 16 residues long. CDR1 SGHNT and CDR2 YYREEE come from the germline V gene (reference sequence). Trimming at V came to 3 bases and at J to 8 bases, leaving 16 bases not matched to a gene. CDR3 sequence: CASSYNLLTGRGEAFF. In DNA, the CDR3 is TGTGCCAGCAGCTACAATCTCTTGACAGGGCGGGGGGAAGCTTTCTTT.

The chain uses TRBV10-3 and TRBJ2-7; D assignment may be TRBD1 or TRBD2 (5 bases each). The germline V gene encodes CDR1 ENHRY and CDR2 SYGVKD. V lost 6 bases to trimming and J lost 8 bases, with 14 bases between them. The CDR3 extends over 12 amino acids. DNA for the CDR3: TGTGCCATCAGGGACGGGGCTGAGAAGCAGTACTTC. Translation: CAIRDGAEKQYF.

The chain employs TRBV13 and TRBJ1-3; D is ambiguous. This CDR3 region has 15 residues. Trimming left V 5 bases short and J 2 bases short, with 13 bases between. CDR1 and CDR2 from the germline V gene are PRHDT and FYEKMQ (reference sequence). Here the CDR3 DNA reads TGTGCCAGCAGCCCTGGGTTCTCGGCTGGAAACACCATATATTTT. This sequence encodes CASSPGFSAGNTIYF.

This clone was counted between two and nine times. The chain couples TRBV29-1 to TRBJ1-1; D unresolved. This CDR3 has 14 residues. Germline CDR1 SQVTM, CDR2 ANQGSEA. Trimming removed 7 bases at V and 0 bases at J, with 15 bases between. The CDR3 coding sequence is TGCAGCGCCCTGCCCGGCAGCATGAACACTGAAGCTTTCTTT. It yields the protein CSALPGSMNTEAFF. The whole variable domain, filled in from reference TRBV29-1 and TRBJ1-1, reads SAVISQKPSRDICQRGTSLTIQCQVDSQVTMMFWYRQQPGQSLTLIATANQGSEATYESGFVIDKFPISRPNLTFSTLTVSNMSPEDSSIYLCSALPGSMNTEAFFGQGTRLTVV.

The chain recombines TRBV9 with TRBJ1-2; tentative D call: TRBD1 (6 bases). The V gene's germline CDR1 is SGDLS and CDR2 YYNGEE. Between the trimmed V and J ends, which lost 0 bases and 13 bases, there was a span of 16 bases. CDR3 length equals 13 residues. CDR3 coding DNA: TGTGCCAGCAGCGTAGGGGCAGGGGTGGTTGTCACCTTC. Translation: CASSVGAGVVVTF.

CDR3 in DNA: TGCGCCAGCAGCTTAATCGATGGGGCGGAAGCTTTCTTT. It specifies CASSLIDGAEAFF. The V gene is TRBV5-1, the J gene TRBJ1-1, with D maybe TRBD1 (5 bases). V was clipped by 2 bases and J by 8 bases, with 13 bases between them. Germline-derived CDR1 and CDR2 are SGHRS and YFSETQ. CDR3 length equals 13 residues.

The chain carries TRBV7-3 and TRBJ1-3; 7 nucleotides agree with TRBD1. The germline V gene encodes CDR1 SGHTA and CDR2 FQGTGA. The CDR3 is 15 amino acids. Trimming cost V 5 bases and J 2 bases; bases outside gene matches: 6. The CDR3 loop reads CASSPQTGTGNTIYF. In DNA form, the CDR3 reads TGTGCCAGCAGCCCACAGACAGGGACTGGAAACACCATATATTTT.

The chain is built from TRBV7-2 and TRBJ2-3; 10 bases are shared with TRBD2. V shed 6 bases, J shed 9 bases, and the junction held 9 bases outside the gene matches. This CDR3 spans 14 amino acids. The germline V gene encodes CDR1 SGHTA and CDR2 FQGNSA. The CDR3 DNA follows: TGTGCCAGCAGTTTCAGCGGGGGGGCTGGAACGCAGTATTTT. The encoded protein is CASSFSGGAGTQYF.

The V and J genes are TRBV28 and TRBJ1-5; D is possibly TRBD1 (6 bases). Trimming cost V 8 bases and J 9 bases, with 17 bases left between them. Germline V CDR1 and CDR2: MDHEN, SYDVKM. The CDR3 length is 13 residues. CDR3 amino acids: CASRLQGHLPQHF. In nucleotides, the CDR3 is TGTGCCAGCCGGTTGCAGGGGCATTTGCCCCAGCATTTT.

The CDR3 bases are TGCAGCGTTCCAGGTCTTCTGAACACTGAAGCTTTCTTT. Amino acids: CSVPGLLNTEAFF. V gene TRBV29-1 combines with J gene TRBJ1-1; D gene ambiguous. This CDR3 has 13 residues. Deletions cut 5 bases from V and 0 bases from J, with 10 bases between. Germline CDR1 SQVTM, CDR2 ANQGSEA.

By frequency in the sample, this clone is large. V and J are TRBV9 and TRBJ2-2; 9 bases are shared with TRBD1. CDR3 length: 15 residues. V was clipped by 4 bases and J by 3 bases; unmatched bases: 4. The germline V gene has CDR1 SGDLS and CDR2 YYNGEE. The CDR3 DNA reads TGTGCCAGCAGCTTCCGGGACAGGGACACCGGGGAGCTGTTTTTT. This gives the protein CASSFRDRDTGELFF.

V is TRBV7-8 and J is TRBJ1-1; 9 bases are a match to TRBD1. The CDR3 is 13 residues long. Germline V gene lookup returns CDR1 SGHVS and CDR2 FQNEAQ. The junction had 1 base not matched to a gene; V was cut back by 3 bases and J by 5 bases. In DNA form, the CDR3 reads TGTGCCAGCAGCTTCGGACAGGGGACTGAAGCTTTCTTT. Translating gives CASSFGQGTEAFF. Using reference TRBV7-8 and TRBJ1-1 for the parts outside the CDR3, the full variable domain is GAGVSQSPRYKVAKRGQDVALRCDPISGHVSLFWYQQALGQGPEFLTYFQNEAQLDKSGLPSDRFFAERPEGSVSTLKIQRTQQEDSAVYLCASSFGQGTEAFFGQGTRLTVV.

CDR3 in amino acids: CSIPGDGYTF. The DNA of the CDR3 is TGCAGCATCCCAGGGGATGGCTACACCTTC. The V call is TRBV29-1, the J call TRBJ1-2, with a possible D match to TRBD1 (6 bases). This CDR3 comprises 10 residues. Germline loops: CDR1 SQVTM, CDR2 ANQGSEA. Trimming cost V 8 bases and J 6 bases, with 10 bases left between them.

The chain links TRBV13 to TRBJ1-5; no clear D gene. Per germline, CDR1 PRHDT and CDR2 FYEKMQ (reference sequence). V lost 5 bases and J lost 8, with 16 bases in between. The length of the CDR3 is 14 residues. The chain's CDR3 is CASSPGRGEKPQHF. CDR3 nucleotides: TGTGCCAGCAGCCCCGGACGGGGAGAGAAGCCCCAGCATTTT.

V and J are TRBV19 and TRBJ2-7; a possible D gene is TRBD2 (5 bases). Germline-derived CDR1 and CDR2 are LNHDA and SQIVND (reference sequence). This CDR3 has 13 amino acids. V lost 4 bases, J lost 2 bases, and 9 bases lay in between. The CDR3 DNA follows: TGTGCCAGTAGTACAGCGGTGGCCTACGAGCAGTACTTC. Protein sequence: CASSTAVAYEQYF.

This clone was seen more than once but under ten times. The chain's CDR3 is CASREDSFSGNTIYF. In nucleotides, the CDR3 is TGCGCCAGCAGGGAGGACAGTTTCTCTGGAAACACCATATATTTT. The V and J genes are TRBV5-1 and TRBJ1-3; the D gene is possibly TRBD1 (6 bases). CDR1 and CDR2 (germline): SGHRS, YFSETQ. The CDR3 is 15 residues long. Trimming removed 5 bases from V and 0 bases from J, with 12 bases in between.

The chain couples TRBV21-1 to TRBJ1-3. TRBV21-1 is tagged as a pseudogene. This CDR3 has 13 amino acids. The CDR3 DNA is TGTGCCAGCAGTCCCGTTTGGGCGGACACCATATATTTT. As protein: CASSPVWADTIYF.

The chain has TRBV7-9 and TRBJ1-2; D remains ambiguous. The V end was cut by 3 bases, the J end by 0 bases, with 11 bases between. Germline values: CDR1 SEHNR, CDR2 FQNEAQ (reference sequence). This CDR3 contains 15 residues. The CDR3 DNA is TGTGCCAGCAGCTTGGGTCCCCCCCCTAACTATGGCTACACCTTC. Residues: CASSLGPPPNYGYTF.

This chain uses TRBV30 with TRBJ1-2; D uncertain. Germline lookup yields CDR1 GTSNPN and CDR2 SVGIG (reference sequence). There are 12 residues in the CDR3. Here the CDR3 reads CAAKRVMGGYTF. CDR3 coding DNA: TGTGCTGCAAAGAGGGTAATGGGGGGCTACACCTTC.

The J gene is TRBJ2-5, the V gene TRBV5-1, with 8 bases lining up with TRBD1. J was trimmed by 6 bases and V by 4 bases; bases with no gene match: 11. This CDR3 spans 15 amino acids. Germline CDR1 and CDR2: SGHRS and YFSETQ. As DNA, the CDR3 is TGCGCCAGCAGCCCGTCGGACAGGGTTATGAAGACCCAGTACTTC. This encodes CASSPSDRVMKTQYF.

This clone showed up just once. Additional DNA sequences in this sample encode the identical CDR3. The rearrangement uses TRBV19 and TRBJ2-1; 10 bases line up with TRBD1. The V segment lost 5 bases and the J segment 3 bases; nucleotides outside the gene matches: 4. Germline values: CDR1 LNHDA, CDR2 SQIVND (reference sequence). This CDR3 region has 15 residues. The CDR3 protein is CASSFGTGVYNEQFF. The CDR3 DNA sequence: TGTGCCAGTAGTTTCGGGACAGGGGTCTACAATGAGCAGTTCTTC.

CDR3 sequence (DNA): TGTGCCAGCAGCCTGGACAGGTCCAGCAATCAGCCCCAGCATTTT. Protein sequence: CASSLDRSSNQPQHF. The chain has TRBV13 and TRBJ1-5, with 7 bases identical to TRBD1. CDR1 is PRHDT, CDR2 FYEKMQ, per germline (reference sequence). The CDR3 sequence is 15 residues long. J lost 1 base, V lost 5 bases, and 5 bases had no gene match. The complete variable domain, with remaining parts taken from reference TRBV13 and TRBJ1-5, reads AAGVIQSPRHLIKEKRETATLKCYPIPRHDTVYWYQQGPGQDPQFLISFYEKMQSDKGSIPDRFSAQQFSDYHSELNMSSLELGDSALYFCASSLDRSSNQPQHFGDGTRLSIL.

The chain links TRBV6-1 to TRBJ1-3; no definite D call. The CDR3 length is 13 residues. Germline V gene data show CDR1 as MNHNS and CDR2 as SASEGT. Trimming removed 10 bases at V and 0 bases at J, with 10 bases between. The CDR3 DNA reads TGTGCCATCAGAGGGAGCTCTGGAAACACCATATATTTT. It encodes CAIRGSSGNTIYF.

The chain combines TRBV7-9 with TRBJ2-3; D gene ambiguous. The germline V and J ends were trimmed by 3 bases and 5 bases, with 9 bases remaining between them. This CDR3 spans 13 amino acids. The germline gives CDR1 SEHNR, CDR2 FQNEAQ (reference sequence). Here the CDR3 reads CASSFLVGDTQYF. CDR3 DNA sequence: TGTGCCAGCAGCTTTTTAGTGGGAGATACGCAGTATTTT.

In this sample, this clone turned up a few times. The chain couples TRBV6-1 to TRBJ2-7; 8 bases align to TRBD1. Germline V gene data show CDR1 as MNHNS and CDR2 as SASEGT. CDR3 length equals 14 residues. Trimming removed 2 bases from V and 7 bases from J; junction bases left unmatched: 7. The CDR3 DNA reads TGTGCCAGCAGTGAATTGCAGGGGGCGCAGGAGCAGTACTTC. Its protein is CASSELQGAQEQYF.

This chain joins TRBV13 and TRBJ2-3; D uncertain. Trimming cost V 5 bases and J 0 bases, with 3 bases left between them. Germline values: CDR1 PRHDT, CDR2 FYEKMQ (reference sequence). There are 12 residues in the CDR3. The CDR3 region is CASSPSTDTQYF. The CDR3 DNA is TGTGCCAGCAGCCCCAGCACAGATACGCAGTATTTT. The full variable domain, with the rest looked up from reference TRBV13 and TRBJ2-3, is AAGVIQSPRHLIKEKRETATLKCYPIPRHDTVYWYQQGPGQDPQFLISFYEKMQSDKGSIPDRFSAQQFSDYHSELNMSSLELGDSALYFCASSPSTDTQYFGPGTRLTVL.